The rows below give T cell receptor beta chains drawn from one sample of a study of shared clonotypes between healthy human individuals. Generated by immunoSEQ multiplex PCR, the TCRdb table keeps only in-frame clones and is missing some. The sample has millions of clones; roughly 95% are singletons. The sequencing input was naive CD8+ T cells sorted from blood. These receptors were taken from a young man in good health. Each CDR3 is given with its conserved first and last residue. A D gene is named only where the DNA matches it firmly. Only part of the rows carry a size: once, few, many, or a class if the clone is expanded.

clone_size | d_call | j_call | v_call | cdr3_nt | cdr3_aa
NA | NA | TRBJ1-6 | TRBV4-3 | TGCGCCAGCAGCCAAGTTCGGCCTATGGACATCAGCTCCTATAATTCACCCCTCCACTTT | CASSQVRPMDISSYNSPLHF
NA | NA | TRBJ2-7 | TRBV7-9 | TGTGCCAGCACCAACCGCAGGGGGGACGAGCAGTACTTC | CASTNRRGDEQYF
NA | TRBD1 | TRBJ1-6 | TRBV28 | TGTGCCAGCAGGCCGACAGGGGGCCTTTCACCCCTCCACTTT | CASRPTGGLSPLHF
NA | NA | TRBJ1-5 | TRBV6-1 | TGTGCCAGCAGTGGGAGTCAGCCCCAGCATTTT | CASSGSQPQHF
NA | NA | TRBJ1-2 | TRBV6-5 | TGTGCCAGCAGTCTAATACAGGGCGGTAACTATGGCTACACCTTC | CASSLIQGGNYGYTF
NA | NA | TRBJ1-2 | TRBV6-5 | TGTGCCAGCAGCCCCGTTGGGGCTGCCGGTGGCTACACCTTC | CASSPVGAAGGYTF
once | NA | TRBJ2-7 | TRBV19 | TGTGCCAGTAGCCCAGACAGCCTACCCTACGAGCAGTACTTC | CASSPDSLPYEQYF
NA | NA | TRBJ2-7 | TRBV5-1 | TGCGCCAGCAGCCCAGAGGAAACCCCCTACGAGCAGTACTTC | CASSPEETPYEQYF
NA | NA | TRBJ2-2 | TRBV6-5 | TGTGCCAGCAGTCCCTTTACTAGTACCGGGGAGCTGTTTTTT | CASSPFTSTGELFF
NA | NA | TRBJ1-1 | TRBV27 | TGTGCCAGCAGTTGGGACCGGAACACTGAAGCTTTCTTT | CASSWDRNTEAFF
NA | NA | TRBJ1-6 | TRBV19 | TGTGCCAGTAGCGGGGATCCTAATTCACCCCTCCACTTT | CASSGDPNSPLHF
NA | NA | TRBJ2-7 | TRBV10-2 | TGCGCCAGCAGTGACCCTCCCCGGGACTTACGCTACGAGCAGTACTTC | CASSDPPRDLRYEQYF
NA | NA | TRBJ2-5 | TRBV7-2 | TGTGCCAGCAGCCGGGGGGCAGGGCTCCAAGAGACCCAGTACTTC | CASSRGAGLQETQYF
NA | TRBD1 | TRBJ2-1 | TRBV19 | TGTGCCAGTAGTAATTGGACAGGGAGTAATTACAATGAGCAGTTCTTC | CASSNWTGSNYNEQFF
NA | TRBD1 | TRBJ2-7 | TRBV11-2 | TGTGCCAGCAGCTTTATACAGGGGGTGGGCGAGCAGTACTTC | CASSFIQGVGEQYF
NA | NA | TRBJ2-3 | TRBV9 | TGTGCCAGCAGCGTAGGGACATCTTTGAGCACAGATACGCAGTATTTT | CASSVGTSLSTDTQYF
NA | NA | TRBJ2-2 | TRBV7-9 | TGTGCCAGCAGCTCGGGAGTCACCGGGGAGCTGTTTTTT | CASSSGVTGELFF
NA | NA | TRBJ2-1 | TRBV5-1 | TGCGCCAGCAGCACCCTCCCGGGACCAAGGATTAATGAGCAGTTCTTC | CASSTLPGPRINEQFF
NA | NA | TRBJ2-7 | TRBV28 | TGTGCCAGCAGTTTGACCGGGACAACCTACGAGCAGTACTTC | CASSLTGTTYEQYF
once | NA | TRBJ2-7 | TRBV7-2 | TGTGCCAGCAGCTTCGGACTCTCCTACGAGCAGTACTTC | CASSFGLSYEQYF
NA | NA | TRBJ1-1 | TRBV4-1 | TGCGCCAGCAGCCAAGAGGGTATGAACACTGAAGCTTTCTTT | CASSQEGMNTEAFF
NA | NA | TRBJ1-1 | TRBV9 | TGTGCCAGCAGCGTAGAAGGGAGGTCTGAAGCTTTCTTT | CASSVEGRSEAFF
NA | NA | TRBJ1-2 | TRBV7-9 | TGTGCCAGCAGCTCGAGTAGGGAGATGGGTAGTGGCTACACCTTC | CASSSSREMGSGYTF
once | TRBD2 | TRBJ2-1 | TRBV19 | TGTGCCAGTAGTGCCGGGACTAAGCAGTTCTTC | CASSAGTKQFF
NA | TRBD1 | TRBJ1-3 | TRBV5-1 | TGCGCCAGCAGCTTGAACGAGGACCTACAGGGGTCTGGAAACACCATATATTTT | CASSLNEDLQGSGNTIYF
NA | NA | TRBJ2-4 | TRBV2 | TGTGCCAGCAGGGGCTTAGCCAAAAACATTCAGTACTTC | CASRGLAKNIQYF
NA | NA | TRBJ1-1 | TRBV10-2 | TGCGCCAGCAGTGACCCGACAGAAGGGTACACTGAAGCTTTCTTT | CASSDPTEGYTEAFF
NA | NA | TRBJ2-3 | TRBV28 | TGTGCCAGCACGGACCCCGCAGATACGCAGTATTTT | CASTDPADTQYF
NA | NA | TRBJ1-1 | TRBV7-2 | TGTGCCAGCAGCTTACGGGGGACGCTTTCTGGCACTGAAGCTTTCTTT | CASSLRGTLSGTEAFF
NA | NA | TRBJ2-1 | TRBV7-6 | TGTGCCAGCAGCTTATATTCCAATGAGCAGTTCTTC | CASSLYSNEQFF
NA | NA | TRBJ1-5 | TRBV19 | TGTGCCAGTAGTCCGTCGGGGGGCGGACAGCCCCAGCATTTT | CASSPSGGGQPQHF